This TCR beta chain was sequenced for a study of blood T cell repertoires in COVID-19. Study overall: Sources were T cells, B-cell-depleted T cells, or PBMCs; the material itself was cDNA or gDNA.

The repertoire was sequenced with immunoSEQ multiplex PCR; TCRdb's copy has only in-frame clones and lacks some. This repertoire shows roughly 190,000 clones, about 83% found once; its top ten account for less than 3.5%. This clone was recorded only once. Germline lookup yields CDR1 SGHRS and CDR2 YFSETQ. The CDR3 runs to 16 residues. J was trimmed by 1 base and V by 0 bases; bases with no gene match: 6. The sequencing sample was made of peripheral blood. The V and J genes are TRBV5-1 and TRBJ2-7, with 8 positions matching TRBD1. This TCR derives from a middle-aged man with active or convalescent COVID-19. The CDR3 reads CASSLAPTGASYEQYF. In nucleotides, the CDR3 is TGCGCCAGCAGCTTGGCTCCGACAGGGGCATCCTACGAGCAGTACTTC.